These 26 T cell receptor beta chains were all obtained from the same sample, sequenced in a study of T-cell reconstitution after alpha-beta-depleted transplantation in children. Preparing the TCRbeta library involved the use of unique molecular identifiers. TCRdb recomputed calls from the PCR reads with MiXCR, one row per CDR3 protein. The sample consists of about 420,000 distinct CDR3 sequences, around 15% of them appearing once. Specimen: PBMCs, mostly from graft donor cells, collected 360 days after TCRalphabeta/CD19-depleted stem cell transplant. These receptors came from a boy under three years old who had a stem cell transplant for Wiskott-Aldrich syndrome, so the T cells may come from the graft donor.

J is TRBJ1-1 and V is TRBV5-6; TRBD1 matches 7 bases. Germline V gene lookup returns CDR1 SGHDT and CDR2 YYEEEE. The length of the CDR3 is 14 residues. The ends lost 3 bases at V and 10 bases at J; junction bases unmatched: 12. CDR3 sequence (DNA): TGTGCCAGCAGCTCGGATAACAGGGGTAGGAGAGCTTTCTTT. This sequence encodes CASSSDNRGRRAFF.

This clonotype came up many times. The chain joins TRBV29-1 to TRBJ2-5; 7 bases are shared with TRBD1. This CDR3 comprises 13 residues. The junction had 6 bases not matched to a gene; V was cut back by 3 bases and J by 5 bases. Germline assignment: CDR1 SQVTM and CDR2 ANQGSEA. In DNA, the CDR3 is TGCAGCGTTGAGACACAGGGGTGGGAGACCCAGTACTTC. It translates to CSVETQGWETQYF.

This clonotype was counted a few times. The chain recombines TRBV5-1 with TRBJ2-7; 7 bases are shared with TRBD1. Per germline, CDR1 SGHRS and CDR2 YFSETQ. The CDR3 extends over 16 amino acids. V gave up 0 bases and J gave up 4 bases; unmatched junction bases: 10. The CDR3, as DNA: TGCGCCAGCAGCTTGGGCCTCGGGGACAGATTTTACGAGCAGTACTTC. Translation gives CASSLGLGDRFYEQYF.

This rearrangement joins TRBV20-1 to TRBJ2-6; D is undetermined. The CDR3 is 13 residues long. CDR1 and CDR2 (germline): DFQATT, SNEGSKA (reference sequence). The germline V and J ends were trimmed by 0 bases and 5 bases, with 5 bases remaining between them. The CDR3 loop reads CSAREGRANVLTF. DNA of the CDR3: TGCAGTGCTAGAGAGGGCAGGGCCAACGTCCTGACTTTC.

This clonotype was counted a few times. The chain recombines TRBV6-5 with TRBJ2-7; D is perhaps TRBD1 (6 bases). The germline V and J ends were trimmed by 0 bases and 3 bases, with 9 bases remaining between them. Germline CDR1 reads MNHEY; CDR2 reads SVGAGI. The CDR3 contains 14 residues. CDR3 sequence: CASSYSYRVYEQYF. The CDR3, as DNA: TGTGCCAGCAGTTACTCGTACAGGGTCTACGAGCAGTACTTC.

This chain joins TRBV5-1 and TRBJ1-1; D call uncertain. The CDR3 length is 13 residues. V was shortened by 1 base and J by 4 bases, with 8 bases between the two germline ends. Germline lookup yields CDR1 SGHRS and CDR2 YFSETQ. Here the CDR3 DNA reads TGCGCCAGCAGCTTGCTGGGTTTCACTGAAGCTTTCTTT. This translates into CASSLLGFTEAFF.

This chain links TRBV18 with TRBJ2-1, with TRBD2 matching 15 bases. Germline V gene data show CDR1 as KGHSH and CDR2 as LQKENI. The V gene end was trimmed by 5 bases and the J gene end by 6 bases; junction bases not matched to a gene: 2. The CDR3 contains 15 residues. The CDR3 here is CASSGLAGGPNEQFF. The CDR3 DNA reads as TGTGCCAGCTCAGGACTAGCGGGAGGGCCCAATGAGCAGTTCTTC.

This chain joins TRBV20-1 and TRBJ2-1; a weak D match, TRBD2 (6 bases). With 7 bases removed from V and 6 bases from J, the gap between germline ends came to 16 bases. Per the germline V gene, CDR1 is DFQATT and CDR2 is SNEGSKA (reference sequence). This CDR3 spans 13 amino acids. CDR3 residues: CSVIPPRGNEQFF. The CDR3 DNA is TGCAGTGTTATCCCCCCGCGGGGCAATGAGCAGTTCTTC.

This clonotype came up a few times. V usage is TRBV19 and J usage is TRBJ2-3; the match to TRBD2 covers 9 bases. Trimming took 5 bases from V and 2 from J; bases not matched to a gene: 11. The CDR3 is 17 amino acids. Germline V gene sequence: CDR1 LNHDA, CDR2 SQIVND (reference sequence). For the CDR3, the DNA is TGTGCCAGTAGTCCCGACAGCGGGGGGCCTTTCACAGATACGCAGTATTTT. Protein: CASSPDSGGPFTDTQYF.

In this sample, this clonotype turned up a few times. CDR3 sequence (DNA): TGTGCCACCAGTGACCTCAGGACTAGCGGGAGCACAGAGACCCAGTACTTC. Protein product: CATSDLRTSGSTETQYF. V gene TRBV24-1 combines with J gene TRBJ2-5, with 13 bases identical to TRBD2. The germline gives CDR1 KGHDR, CDR2 SFDVKD. The CDR3 totals 17 residues. Germline trimming cut 4 bases from V and 4 bases from J; bases unmatched to any gene: 8.

This clonotype turned up a few times. This chain links TRBV20-1 with TRBJ2-1; D might be TRBD1 or TRBD2, each matching 5 bases. The CDR3 is 13 residues long. Germline V gene data show CDR1 as DFQATT and CDR2 as SNEGSKA (reference sequence). V lost 0 bases and J lost 10, with 13 bases in between. CDR3 loop: CSARENSRDEQFF. The DNA of the CDR3 is TGCAGTGCTAGAGAAAACTCTAGGGACGAGCAGTTCTTC.

This clonotype has a count of ten or more. The chain is built from TRBV10-3 and TRBJ2-6; TRBD1 matches 8 bases. The germline V gene encodes CDR1 ENHRY and CDR2 SYGVKD. Germline trimming cut 0 bases from V and 0 bases from J; bases unmatched to any gene: 4. This CDR3 has 18 residues. The CDR3 loop reads CAISESGTGGSGANVLTF. The CDR3 DNA reads as TGTGCCATCAGTGAGTCGGGTACAGGGGGCTCTGGGGCCAACGTCCTGACTTTC.

There are a few counts of this clonotype. The chain recombines TRBV10-3 with TRBJ2-7; D is undetermined. V lost 5 bases and J 0 bases, leaving 5 bases between the germline ends. CDR3 length: 12 amino acids. Germline V gene data show CDR1 as ENHRY and CDR2 as SYGVKD. The CDR3 coding sequence is TGTGCCATCAGTTCAAGCTCCTACGAGCAGTACTTC. This encodes CAISSSSYEQYF.

This clonotype was recorded many times. V gene TRBV12-3 or TRBV12-4 combines with J gene TRBJ1-4; a weak D match, TRBD1 (5 bases). The CDR3 is 14 residues long. Trimming left V 3 bases short and J 6 bases short, with 11 bases between. The CDR3, as DNA: TGTGCCAGCAGTTTTAGGCAGGGCGATGAAAAACTGTTTTTT. This codes for CASSFRQGDEKLFF.

This clonotype was picked up a small number of times. The chain is built from TRBV5-1 and TRBJ2-1, with 7 bases fitting TRBD1. This CDR3 spans 16 amino acids. Trimming removed 3 bases from V and 6 bases from J; junction bases left unmatched: 12. Germline V CDR1 and CDR2: SGHRS, YFSETQ. The CDR3 is CASSSPPGQFRNEQFF. The CDR3 DNA reads TGCGCCAGCAGCTCGCCTCCGGGACAGTTTCGCAATGAGCAGTTCTTC.

This clonotype was recorded a few times. This rearrangement joins TRBV20-1 to TRBJ2-5; possibly TRBD2 for D (5 bases). The CDR3 spans 13 residues. V was cut by 6 bases and J by 0 bases, with 11 bases left in between. The germline V gene has CDR1 DFQATT and CDR2 SNEGSKA (reference sequence). The CDR3 protein is CSALTTDQETQYF. The CDR3 nucleotides are TGCAGTGCACTGACTACCGACCAAGAGACCCAGTACTTC.

The chain has TRBV20-1 and TRBJ2-5; the match to TRBD1 covers 7 bases. This CDR3 has 14 residues. Per germline, CDR1 DFQATT and CDR2 SNEGSKA (reference sequence). J lost 0 bases, V lost 5 bases, and 6 bases had no gene match. The CDR3 is CSAAGTVYQETQYF. The CDR3 DNA reads as TGCAGTGCTGCTGGGACAGTTTACCAAGAGACCCAGTACTTC.

J is TRBJ1-2 and V is TRBV6-5; D ambiguous. This CDR3 contains 14 residues. V was shortened by 2 bases and J by 4 bases, with 11 bases between the two germline ends. Germline assignment: CDR1 MNHEY and CDR2 SVGAGI. The CDR3 reads CASSYSVKVYGYTF. Here the CDR3 DNA reads TGTGCCAGCAGTTACAGCGTCAAGGTCTATGGCTACACCTTC.

This clonotype was observed at least ten times. V and J are TRBV12-3 or TRBV12-4 and TRBJ2-5; the D gene is possibly TRBD2 (6 bases). This CDR3 spans 15 amino acids. Trimming took 3 bases from V and 5 from J, leaving 16 bases between them. The CDR3 here is CASSFLPGGRETQYF. Written as DNA, the CDR3 is TGTGCCAGCAGTTTTCTTCCCGGGGGTAGGGAGACCCAGTACTTC.

The chain employs TRBV11-3 and TRBJ2-7, with D possibly being TRBD2 (6 bases). CDR1 is SGHNT and CDR2 is YENEEA in the germline V gene. V shed 3 bases and J shed 3 bases, with 12 bases lying between them. The CDR3 runs 14 residues. The CDR3 sequence: CASSLSGLHYEQYF. DNA of the CDR3: TGTGCCAGCAGCTTGTCGGGACTTCACTACGAGCAGTACTTC.

V usage is TRBV4-1 and J usage is TRBJ2-2, with 14 bases matching TRBD2. Germline CDR1 reads MGHRA; CDR2 reads YSYEKL. V lost 0 bases and J lost 5; bases outside the gene matches: 2. The CDR3 is 17 residues long. This CDR3 is CASSQDWTSGGTGELFF. DNA for the CDR3: TGCGCCAGCAGCCAAGATTGGACTAGCGGGGGGACCGGGGAGCTGTTTTTT.

The table lists this clonotype with a few counts. The CDR3 nucleotides read TGCGCCAGCAGCTTGGCCGGGGGTAGGGCTGAGACCCAGTACTTC. It encodes CASSLAGGRAETQYF. The chain uses TRBV5-1 and TRBJ2-5; D possibly corresponds to TRBD2 (6 bases). With 0 bases removed from V and 5 bases from J, the gap between germline ends came to 14 bases. The CDR3 is 15 residues long. Germline V gene sequence: CDR1 SGHRS, CDR2 YFSETQ.

This clonotype appeared a few times. This sequence joins TRBV7-8 and TRBJ2-2; D is possibly TRBD2 (7 bases). V was trimmed by 2 bases and J by 3 bases, leaving 22 bases between them. Germline CDR1 is SGHVS and CDR2 is FQNEAQ. This CDR3 has 19 amino acids. The CDR3 DNA reads TGTGCCAGCAGCTTACCCCCCCAGTGGGGGGGGGCCGACACCGGGGAGCTGTTTTTT. Translating it yields CASSLPPQWGGADTGELFF.

This clonotype was detected only a few times. This chain uses TRBV12-3 or TRBV12-4 with TRBJ2-3; 8 bases are a match to TRBD2. This CDR3 contains 15 residues. The V and J ends lost 6 bases and 2 bases, in that order; junction bases with no gene match: 7. CDR3 amino acids: CASSPGTSITDTQYF. The DNA for the CDR3 is TGTGCCAGCAGCCCCGGGACTAGTATCACAGATACGCAGTATTTT.

This clonotype was seen ten or more times. The V and J genes are TRBV3-1 and TRBJ2-1; TRBD1 matches 9 bases. Looked up from germline, CDR1 is LGHDT and CDR2 is YNNKEL (reference sequence). V dropped 2 bases and J dropped 4; count of bases not matched to a gene: 12. There are 18 residues in the CDR3. The CDR3 spells CASSQKTGGQLRYNEQFF. CDR3 DNA: TGTGCCAGCAGCCAAAAAACAGGGGGCCAACTTCGGTACAATGAGCAGTTCTTC.

This clonotype has a handful of counts. This rearrangement joins TRBV18 to TRBJ2-3; D possibly uses TRBD1 or TRBD2 (5 bases each). Trimming removed 3 bases from V and 7 bases from J, with 26 bases in between. This CDR3 contains 18 residues. CDR1 is KGHSH and CDR2 is LQKENI in the germline V gene. CDR3 sequence (DNA): TGTGCCAGCTCACCGGGGCGTAGAGGTGCAGGTGGGGGAAATACGCAGTATTTT. Translation: CASSPGRRGAGGGNTQYF.